This T cell receptor beta chain was captured by sequencing in a study of response to subunit inactivated influenza vaccine. Study results and caveats: Seasonal influenza vaccination, on each occasion, was suggested by the authors to recruit few new T cells.

TCRdb used MiXCR to reprocess the RT-PCR reads, holding one entry per CDR3 protein. The data hold some 500,000 distinct CDR3 sequences, with more than 15% observed a single time. V lost 3 bases to trimming and J lost 4 bases, with 13 bases between them. Germline CDR1 and CDR2: MNHNS and SASEGT. The length of the CDR3 is 14 residues. This clonotype appeared once. The target antigen is unknown. The source was CD4+ T cells sorted from PBMCs, collected less than 30 months after vaccination. The gene calls are TRBV6-1 and TRBJ2-7; D is uncertain. This clonotype originated in a man aged 50 to 69 who received an inactivated influenza vaccine. CDR3 in amino acids: CASSDSSLVYEQYF. For the CDR3, the DNA is TGTGCCAGCAGTGATTCCTCCCTAGTGTACGAGCAGTACTTC.